A selection of T cell receptor beta chains follows, all from one sample in a study of lymphopenia after photon versus proton radiotherapy. The protocol was immunoSEQ multiplex PCR, while the TCRdb copy is restricted to in-frame clones and leaves out a portion. Of tens of thousands of clones in the sample, roughly 89% were seen once. The sample consisted of peripheral blood, taken from a patient treated with proton-based radiotherapy. Receptors originate from a woman in her seventies with pancreatic cancer. Some clones in this sample may be carry-over from other donors' samples. The CDR3 runs from the conserved cysteine through the conserved F or W. D genes are given only for firm matches. The listing skips clone size in some rows; elsewhere it reads once, few, many or a size class.

v_gene	abundance	d_gene	j_gene	CDR3nt	CDR3aa
TRBV7-9	NA	TRBD1	TRBJ2-7	TGTGCCAGCAGTTTTACAGGGGGCGCCTTGGAGCAGTACTTC	CASSFTGGALEQYF
TRBV6-6	NA	TRBD2	TRBJ2-2	TGTGCCAGCAGTTACCTGGAGGGAGGGCGTCCCGGGGAGCTGTTTTTT	CASSYLEGGRPGELFF
TRBV5-4	NA	NA	TRBJ2-3	TGTGCCAGCAGCTTGGACGCAGGGGCGGGTGCAGATACGCAGTATTTT	CASSLDAGAGADTQYF
TRBV6-5	NA	TRBD1	TRBJ2-5	TGTGCCAGCAGTTCCAACAGGGGAGAGACCCAGTACTTC	CASSSNRGETQYF
TRBV7-2	NA	NA	TRBJ1-3	TGTGCCAGCAGCTTGGGACTTGAAAACACCATATATTTT	CASSLGLENTIYF
TRBV5-1	NA	TRBD2	TRBJ2-5	TGCGCCAGCAGCCACAGCGGGAGGCCTGTCCAAGAGACCCAGTACTTC	CASSHSGRPVQETQYF
TRBV6-1	NA	NA	TRBJ2-5	TGTGCCAGCATGCGGGGGCTGCAAGAGACCCAGTACTTC	CASMRGLQETQYF
TRBV7-8	NA	TRBD2	TRBJ2-1	TGTGCCAGCAGCGACCGCGGGAGGGGGGCTGAGCAGTTCTTC	CASSDRGRGAEQFF
TRBV29-1	NA	NA	TRBJ1-6	TGCAGCGTTGAAGATTTCAGGGTCGAAGGAAGGGACGACTCCTATAATTCACCCCTCCACTTT	CSVEDFRVEGRDDSYNSPLHF
TRBV15	NA	TRBD1	TRBJ2-7	TGTGCCACCAGCAGCCGGGGACAGTTTTTTTCCTACGAGCAGTACTTC	CATSSRGQFFSYEQYF
TRBV5-8	NA	NA	TRBJ1-2	TGTGCCAGCAGCAGGCCAGAGACCCCCTATGGCTACACCTTC	CASSRPETPYGYTF
TRBV28	NA	NA	TRBJ1-4	TGTGCCAGCAGTTTAGAGGGGGGTGGTGAAAAACTGTTTTTT	CASSLEGGGEKLFF
TRBV19	NA	TRBD2	TRBJ2-1	TGTGCCACCTTCCCGCGGGAGGAGTCCAATGAGCAGTTCTTC	CATFPREESNEQFF
TRBV11-2	NA	NA	TRBJ1-1	TGTGCCAGCAGCCCGCGATTGGGGGGGTACACTGAAGCTTTCTTT	CASSPRLGGYTEAFF
TRBV5-4	NA	NA	TRBJ2-3	TGTGCCAGCAGCTTCCCAGGGAGCCCAGATACGCAGTATTTT	CASSFPGSPDTQYF
TRBV4-2	NA	NA	TRBJ1-2	TGTGCCAGCAGCCAAGAGTTTCCAGGGGTTAACTATGGCTACACCTTC	CASSQEFPGVNYGYTF
TRBV10-3	NA	NA	TRBJ1-3	TGTGCCATCAGTGAGTCGGCAGGGTTTGGAAACACCATATATTTT	CAISESAGFGNTIYF
TRBV29-1	NA	TRBD1	TRBJ2-7	TGCAGCGTTGAAATGGACAGGGGAGGCCAGTACTTC	CSVEMDRGGQYF
TRBV6-1	NA	TRBD1	TRBJ2-1	TGTGCCAGCAGGGATAGGACAGGGAGCCACAATGAGCAGTTCTTC	CASRDRTGSHNEQFF
TRBV28	NA	NA	TRBJ2-5	TGTGCCAGCAGTCCCGGGACGATAAAAGAGACCCAGTACTTC	CASSPGTIKETQYF
TRBV28	NA	TRBD1	TRBJ2-1	TGTGCCAGCAGTCCCCCCGGACAGGCCCACAATGAGCAGTTCTTC	CASSPPGQAHNEQFF
TRBV29-1	NA	NA	TRBJ1-1	TGCAGCGTTGAAGATCGGAGACGGAAAAAACCGAACACTGAAGCTTTCTTT	CSVEDRRRKKPNTEAFF
TRBV27	NA	NA	TRBJ1-5	TGTGCCACCAAGAGTCGTAGCAATCAGCCCCAGCATTTT	CATKSRSNQPQHF
TRBV28	NA	TRBD2	TRBJ2-7	TGTGCCAGCAGTTTTGGCGGGAGCTCCTACGAGCAGTACTTC	CASSFGGSSYEQYF
TRBV20-1	NA	NA	TRBJ1-1	TGCAGTGCTGCCCAGGCAATCGAAGCTTTCTTT	CSAAQAIEAFF
TRBV11-2	NA	NA	TRBJ2-1	TGTGCCAGCAGCCCTATGACAGGCCCATACAATGAGCAGTTCTTC	CASSPMTGPYNEQFF
TRBV7-2	NA	NA	TRBJ2-7	TGTGCCAGCAGCTTACAGGACGGCCCGTACGAGCAGTACTTC	CASSLQDGPYEQYF
TRBV30	NA	NA	TRBJ1-5	TGTGCCTGGAGCGGGGGGGGCCATCAGCCCCAGCATTTT	CAWSGGGHQPQHF
TRBV6-4	once	TRBD2	TRBJ2-5	TGTGCCAGCAGCCGGACTAGCGGATTCCAAGAGACCCAGTACTTC	CASSRTSGFQETQYF
TRBV18	NA	NA	TRBJ1-1	TGTGCCAGCTCACCAGGCAGGGTCGGGCACACTGAAGCTTTCTTT	CASSPGRVGHTEAFF
TRBV19	once	NA	TRBJ1-1	TGTGCCAGTAGTATTCTTTGGGGGGGTCCAGACACTGAAGCTTTCTTT	CASSILWGGPDTEAFF
TRBV5-6	NA	TRBD2	TRBJ2-3	TGTGCCAGCAGCTGGGCCGGACTAGCGGACACAGATACGCAGTATTTT	CASSWAGLADTDTQYF
TRBV5-4	NA	NA	TRBJ2-1	TGTGCCAGCAGCTTGCAGATTCAATTGGGGAAGGACAATGAGCAGTTCTTC	CASSLQIQLGKDNEQFF
TRBV6-5	NA	TRBD1	TRBJ2-5	TGTGCCAGCAGTTACTCGGACAGGGAAGAGACCCAGTACTTC	CASSYSDREETQYF
TRBV27	NA	NA	TRBJ2-3	TGTGCCAGCGTTATGTCGGGTACCACAGATACGCAGTATTTT	CASVMSGTTDTQYF
TRBV19	NA	TRBD1	TRBJ1-5	TGTGCCAGTAGTAGCCGACAGGGTCCGAATCAGCCCCAGCATTTT	CASSSRQGPNQPQHF
TRBV29-1	NA	TRBD1	TRBJ2-7	TGCAGCGTTTTGTTGGGACAGGGCAGTTACGAGCAGTACTTC	CSVLLGQGSYEQYF
TRBV28	NA	NA	TRBJ1-2	TGTGCCAGCAGTTTAGGGTCTAACTATGGCTACACCTTC	CASSLGSNYGYTF
TRBV7-6	once	TRBD1	TRBJ1-4	TGTGCCAGCAGAGACAGGGGCTCAACTAATGAAAAACTGTTTTTT	CASRDRGSTNEKLFF
TRBV9	NA	TRBD1	TRBJ2-1	TGTGCCAGCAGACAGGGGAATGAGCAGTTCTTC	CASRQGNEQFF
TRBV6-4	NA	NA	TRBJ2-1	TGTGCCAGCAGTGACTCGGGGGTGGGGTACAATGAGCAGTTCTTC	CASSDSGVGYNEQFF
TRBV11-2	NA	TRBD2	TRBJ2-5	TGTGCCAGCAGCGGGACTAGCGGGAGAGCGGTGGCGGAGACCCAGTACTTC	CASSGTSGRAVAETQYF
TRBV28	NA	TRBD1	TRBJ1-5	TGTGCCAGCAGATCCCACCGACAGGGGGAGAGACAGCCCCAGCATTTT	CASRSHRQGERQPQHF
TRBV10-1	NA	NA	TRBJ2-5	TGCGCCAGCAGCGACGACAGAAAAGAGACCCAGTACTTC	CASSDDRKETQYF
TRBV7-6	NA	NA	TRBJ1-1	TGTGCCAGCAGCTTAGTTCGTATGACAGATGAAGCTTTCTTT	CASSLVRMTDEAFF
TRBV7-9	NA	NA	TRBJ2-3	TGTGCCAGCAGCTTGGAATCGACTCCCACAGATACGCAGTATTTT	CASSLESTPTDTQYF
TRBV5-1	NA	TRBD1	TRBJ2-7	TGCGCCAGCAGCGCCTCGACAGGGGTTTACGAGCAGTACTTC	CASSASTGVYEQYF
TRBV11-2	NA	TRBD2	TRBJ2-7	TGTGCCAGCAGCTTAATTGCGGGAGGAGTGCGGTACTTC	CASSLIAGGVRYF
TRBV28	NA	TRBD2	TRBJ2-2	TGTGCCAGCAGCCCGCAACTAGCGAAAATAAACACCGGGGAGCTGTTTTTT	CASSPQLAKINTGELFF
TRBV23-1	NA	NA	TRBJ1-3	TGCGCCAGCAGGGGAGGGGGGGGCAACAGTACTTGTTCTGGAAACACCATATATTTT	CASRGGGGNSTCSGNTIYF
TRBV18	NA	TRBD1	TRBJ2-5	TGTGCCAGCTCACCCGGACAGGGTGAAGAGACCCAGTACTTC	CASSPGQGEETQYF
TRBV29-1	NA	TRBD1	TRBJ2-7	TGCAGCGCCGGATCCGGGACAGTCTCCTACGAGCAGTACTTC	CSAGSGTVSYEQYF
TRBV5-4	NA	TRBD1	TRBJ1-1	TGTGCCAGCAGCGGACAGGGGAGGGTAAACACTGAAGCTTTCTTT	CASSGQGRVNTEAFF
TRBV7-6	NA	NA	TRBJ1-2	TGTGCCAGCAGCAAAGAACGGAATTCTAACTATGGCTACACCTTC	CASSKERNSNYGYTF
TRBV30	NA	NA	TRBJ1-1	TGTGCCTGGATCAGGGTAATGATGAACACTGAAGCTTTCTTT	CAWIRVMMNTEAFF